This TCR beta chain was captured in a study of T cell responses to AZD1222 COVID-19 vaccine. Profiled with immunoSEQ multiplex PCR; TCRdb holds only in-frame clones, not every one. The sample lists about 100,000 clones, about nine tenths occurring once. Deletions cut 4 bases from V and 7 bases from J, with 25 bases between. This CDR3 has 17 residues. Germline CDR1 GTSNPN, CDR2 SVGIG (reference sequence). The source of this sequence is an adult in good health. The sequencing used peripheral blood, collected on day 0 of AZD1222 vaccination. V usage is TRBV30 and J usage is TRBJ1-4; D is possibly TRBD1 (5 bases). CDR3 DNA sequence: TGTGCCTGGAAAGGGTTGGGGACGAAGACACCAGCTGAAAAACTGTTTTTT. Its protein is CAWKGLGTKTPAEKLFF.